This T cell receptor beta chain was recovered during a study of blood T cell repertoires in COVID-19. About the research overall: The United States, Italy and Spain were the sources of the acute and convalescent COVID-19 samples. T cells, B-cell-depleted T cells, or PBMCs provided the cDNA or gDNA that served as material.

Produced via immunoSEQ multiplex PCR; TCRdb's table is partial and in-frame only. The table includes about 120,000 clones, 81% detected once. Germline assignment: CDR1 MNHEY and CDR2 SVGAGI. This CDR3 region has 13 residues. V lost 5 bases, J lost 6 bases, and 4 bases stayed unmatched. The origin of this receptor is a man aged 50 to 59 with acute or convalescent COVID-19. Sequences were obtained from peripheral blood. The chain couples TRBV6-5 to TRBJ1-2, with 9 nucleotides matching TRBD1. In DNA, the CDR3 is TGTGCCAGCAGTCCCCGGACAGGGGATGGCTACACCTTC. This sequence encodes CASSPRTGDGYTF.